The sequence of this TCR beta chain was determined in a study of patients and donors after allogeneic stem cell transplantation (TCRdb year 2020). Libraries were built with RT-PCR. Data came from a NextSeq 550. The public reads were run again by TCRdb, first through fastp at Q25 and then through MiXCR, and only productive beta chains were kept. For every CDR3 protein sequence, its rows merge into one entry that carries the most common genes and DNA. The sample has about a million distinct CDR3 sequences on record, more than 15% of them singletons. The top ten hold 5% to 7.5% of the sample. This clonotype was detected only a few times. What this receptor recognizes is not known. Within one base of it there is no much larger clone, and no base qualities were kept. Cut back by 3 bases and 0 bases, the V and J ends lie 8 bases apart. The germline V gene supplies CDR1 MDHEN and CDR2 SYDVKM. From the cysteine up to the phenylalanine, the CDR3 has a length of 15 residues. The only DNA kept is the CDR3, 45 bases in frame from the first base.

Recombination joined TRBV28 with TRBJ1-4, with the D gene too uncertain to name. The specimen sequenced was blood, either unsorted or a sorted T cell fraction (not recorded which). The origin of this receptor is a human donor who was either an allogeneic HSCT recipient or a stem cell or donor lymphocyte infusion donor (not recorded which). It is not recorded whose cells these are; they may come from a transplant donor. This receptor carries the CDR3 CASSFFPATNEKLFF. The DNA sequence follows: TGTGCCAGCAGTTTCTTCCCTGCAACTAATGAAAAACTGTTTTTT.